This T cell receptor (beta chain) was recorded in a study of shared clonotypes between healthy human individuals. Study as a whole: The donor pool was made up of a couple of women and a few men aged 18 to 49.

TCRdb's table, derived via immunoSEQ multiplex PCR, lists solely in-frame clones and lacks some. Here the sample spans 600,000 to 800,000 clones, 72% being singletons. This clone turned up a few times. The CDR3 is 14 amino acids. Germline lookup yields CDR1 SGHDT and CDR2 YYEEEE. The trim removed 4 bases at V and 2 bases at J, leaving 4 bases unmatched. Source material: memory CD4+ T cells sorted from blood. The subset was: CD45RA-negative fraction. The origin of this receptor is a woman younger than 45 in good health. This chain links TRBV5-6 with TRBJ1-2, with TRBD1 matching over 8 bases. The CDR3 DNA sequence: TGTGCCAGCAGCGCCTGGGACAGGAACTATGGCTACACCTTC. This encodes CASSAWDRNYGYTF.